The 22 T cell receptor beta chains listed next were all sequenced from one sample in a study of OX40 agonist ivuxolimab in advanced cancers. Repertoires were generated with immunoSEQ multiplex PCR, while TCRdb's copy carries only in-frame clones and drops some. The sample contains approximately 80,000 clones, roughly 89% of which appear only once. The sample in question was CD4+ or CD8+ T cells sorted from blood, obtained in a trial of the OX40 agonist ivuxolimab. These receptor sequences come from an adult with an advanced solid tumor such as melanoma, head and neck, liver or kidney cancer.

This clone has only one observation. The chain uses TRBV10-3 and TRBJ1-2, with 9 positions matching TRBD1. Germline V gene lookup returns CDR1 ENHRY and CDR2 SYGVKD. The J segment lost 7 bases and the V segment lost 2 bases, leaving 5 bases of the junction unmatched. The CDR3 runs to 14 residues. CDR3 protein: CAISETGGGSGYTF. The CDR3 region has the DNA TGTGCCATCAGTGAGACAGGGGGCGGGTCTGGCTACACCTTC.

V and J are TRBV5-1 and TRBJ2-3; 9 bases agree with TRBD2. With V trimmed by 0 bases and J by 2 bases, 4 bases remained unmatched. This CDR3 has 16 amino acids. The germline CDR1 and CDR2 sequences are SGHRS and YFSETQ. The CDR3 protein is CASSLGLAGITDTQYF. CDR3 DNA: TGCGCCAGCAGCTTGGGCCTAGCGGGGATCACAGATACGCAGTATTTT.

This chain uses TRBV7-9 with TRBJ1-1, with D possibly matching TRBD1 (5 bases). With 2 bases removed from V and 3 bases from J, the gap between germline ends came to 13 bases. CDR1 is SEHNR and CDR2 is FQNEAQ in the germline V gene (reference sequence). The CDR3 length is 15 residues. The CDR3 here is CASSLMAGTYTEAFF. The CDR3 DNA reads TGTGCCAGCAGCTTAATGGCCGGGACCTACACTGAAGCTTTCTTT.

The chain carries TRBV5-4 and TRBJ2-2; TRBD1 agrees at 8 bases. This CDR3 has 15 amino acids. Trimming removed 4 bases from V and 3 bases from J; junction bases left unmatched: 5. The V gene's germline CDR1 is SGHNT and CDR2 YYREEE (reference sequence). The CDR3: CASSLSGGDTGELFF. The CDR3 DNA reads TGTGCCAGCAGCCTGTCAGGGGGCGACACCGGGGAGCTGTTTTTT. The whole variable domain, filled in from reference TRBV5-4 and TRBJ2-2, reads ETGVTQSPTHLIKTRGQQVTLRCSSQSGHNTVSWYQQALGQGPQFIFQYYREEENGRGNFPPRFSGLQFPNYSSELNVNALELDDSALYLCASSLSGGDTGELFFGEGSRLTVL.

V and J are TRBV28 and TRBJ2-3; D is uncertain. The V gene's germline CDR1 is MDHEN and CDR2 SYDVKM. Trimming pared 6 bases from V and 3 bases from J, leaving 4 bases between. The CDR3 spans 11 residues. This CDR3 is CASRATDTQYF. The CDR3 nucleotides are TGTGCCAGCAGGGCGACAGATACGCAGTATTTT.

This chain joins TRBV7-3 and TRBJ1-1, with no clear D. Germline assignment: CDR1 SGHTA and CDR2 FQGTGA. Trimming removed 5 bases from V and 1 base from J, with 8 bases in between. The CDR3 has 13 amino acids. Written as DNA, the CDR3 is TGTGCCAGCAGCACCCCTCCGAACACTGAAGCTTTCTTT. This sequence encodes CASSTPPNTEAFF.

The chain couples TRBV4-1 to TRBJ2-4, with D perhaps TRBD2 (5 bases). Germline V lookup: CDR1 MGHRA, CDR2 YSYEKL. V lost 1 base and J lost 2, with 12 bases in between. This CDR3 has 16 amino acids. This chain's CDR3 is CASSQGSRESKNIQYF. The CDR3 DNA reads as TGCGCCAGCAGCCAAGGATCAAGGGAGTCCAAAAACATTCAGTACTTC.

The CDR3 reads CASTTFSAGGRYEQYF. CDR3 sequence (DNA): TGTGCCAGTACTACGTTCTCGGCAGGGGGTCGCTACGAGCAGTACTTC. V gene TRBV19 combines with J gene TRBJ2-7; the match to TRBD1 covers 7 bases. Germline V gene lookup returns CDR1 LNHDA and CDR2 SQIVND (reference sequence). The length of the CDR3 is 16 residues. V shed 7 bases, J shed 3 bases, and the junction held 15 bases outside the gene matches.

The V and J genes are TRBV5-1 and TRBJ1-4; D call uncertain. Trimming shortened V by 1 base and J by 8 bases, and 9 bases separated the two germline ends. Germline CDR1 is SGHRS and CDR2 is YFSETQ. CDR3 length equals 13 residues. The CDR3 reads CASSLIGGEKLFF. CDR3 DNA sequence: TGCGCCAGCAGCTTGATAGGTGGGGAAAAACTGTTTTTT.

This chain joins TRBV5-1 and TRBJ2-5; TRBD1 matches 11 bases. The length of the CDR3 is 16 residues. The ends lost 4 bases at V and 4 bases at J; junction bases unmatched: 9. In germline, CDR1 is SGHRS, CDR2 YFSETQ. The CDR3 spells CASSPNQGQGGETQYF. Written as DNA, the CDR3 is TGCGCCAGCAGCCCGAACCAGGGACAGGGGGGAGAGACCCAGTACTTC.

The V gene is TRBV7-9, the J gene TRBJ1-1; possible D gene TRBD1, 6 bases. V lost 0 bases to trimming and J lost 14 bases, with 19 bases between them. Germline CDR1 and CDR2: SEHNR and FQNEAQ (reference sequence). This CDR3 comprises 14 residues. CDR3 in amino acids: CASSLAAGAPTEFF. CDR3 nucleotide sequence: TGTGCCAGCAGCTTAGCGGCAGGGGCCCCGACAGAATTCTTT.

As regards this clone: Germline and junction disagree at one end, which may indicate a read error. The chain joins TRBV10-3 to TRBJ2-6, with D tentatively TRBD1 or TRBD2 (6 bases each). CDR3 length equals 19 residues. CDR1 and CDR2 from the germline V gene are ENHRY and SYGVKD. CDR3 region: CAISDQKQGGPSGANVLTF. In DNA, the CDR3 is TGTGCCATCAGTGACCAAAAACAGGGAGGACCCTCTGGGGCCAACGTCTTGACTTTC.

The rearrangement uses TRBV5-1 and TRBJ2-5; possibly TRBD2 for D (6 bases). Per the germline V gene, CDR1 is SGHRS and CDR2 is YFSETQ. The CDR3 length is 13 residues. V gave up 1 base and J gave up 7 bases, with 11 bases separating them. For the CDR3, the DNA is TGCGCCAGCAGCTTGCCGGGACTCCTGACCCAGTACTTC. It encodes CASSLPGLLTQYF.

The V call is TRBV27, the J call TRBJ2-5, with 12 positions matching TRBD2. This CDR3 region has 16 residues. Germline V lookup: CDR1 MNHEY, CDR2 SMNVEV (reference sequence). J was trimmed by 4 bases and V by 4 bases; bases with no gene match: 7. CDR3 region: CASSSRLAGDGETQYF. CDR3 bases: TGTGCCAGCAGTTCCCGACTAGCGGGAGACGGAGAGACCCAGTACTTC.

The gene calls are TRBV7-9 and TRBJ2-3; the D call may be TRBD1 or TRBD2 (5 bases each). V was cut by 3 bases and J by 4 bases, with 8 bases left in between. This CDR3 region has 13 residues. The V gene's germline CDR1 is SEHNR and CDR2 FQNEAQ (reference sequence). As DNA, the CDR3 is TGTGCCAGCAGCTTGAGGGGAGCAGATACGCAGTATTTT. Its translation: CASSLRGADTQYF.

The rearrangement links TRBV5-1 to TRBJ1-6; no clear D. Between the trimmed V and J ends, which lost 1 base and 8 bases, there was a span of 13 bases. This CDR3 has 15 residues. The germline CDR1 and CDR2 sequences are SGHRS and YFSETQ. The CDR3 DNA sequence: TGCGCCAGCAGCTTGAGTGGCGCAGCTGATTCACCCCTCCACTTT. It encodes CASSLSGAADSPLHF.

This rearrangement joins TRBV18 to TRBJ1-2; 7 bases line up with TRBD1. The CDR3 consists of 14 residues. Unmatched junction bases numbered 9, after V lost 3 bases and J lost 8 bases. Looked up from germline, CDR1 is KGHSH and CDR2 is LQKENI. In DNA, the CDR3 is TGTGCCAGCTCACCGTCCCGGGACAGTGGCGGCTACACCTTC. It translates to CASSPSRDSGGYTF.

The chain combines TRBV30 with TRBJ1-5; D not resolved. Germline assignment: CDR1 GTSNPN and CDR2 SVGIG (reference sequence). The CDR3 sequence is 14 residues long. Deletions cut 1 base from V and 0 bases from J, with 7 bases between. CDR3 sequence reads: CAWSGSNSNQPQHF. The CDR3 bases are TGTGCCTGGAGTGGTTCAAATAGCAATCAGCCCCAGCATTTT.

CDR3 in amino acids: CATSRVGSMNYGYTF. Here the CDR3 DNA reads TGTGCCACCAGCAGAGTGGGGTCAATGAACTATGGCTACACCTTC. This chain uses TRBV15 with TRBJ1-2; D gene unclear. Germline V gene data show CDR1 as LNHNV and CDR2 as YYDKDF (reference sequence). This CDR3 is built from 15 residues. Trimming left V 1 base short and J 2 bases short, with 11 bases between.

This clone has just one count. V and J are TRBV2 and TRBJ2-3; TRBD1 matches 8 bases. There are 14 residues in the CDR3. Germline V CDR1 and CDR2: SNHLY, FYNNEI. The trim removed 6 bases at V and 5 bases at J, leaving 7 bases unmatched. CDR3 in DNA: TGTGCCAGCAGGGGTGGACAGGGCCTAGATACGCAGTATTTT. Translating it yields CASRGGQGLDTQYF.

This chain links TRBV28 with TRBJ2-7; 10 bases match TRBD2. Germline V CDR1 and CDR2: MDHEN, SYDVKM. CDR3 size: 14 residues. Trimming removed 4 bases from V and 7 bases from J; junction bases left unmatched: 7. CDR3 in DNA: TGTGCCAGCAGTTCACTAGCGGGAACATTGGAGCAGTACGTC. It specifies CASSSLAGTLEQYV.

V gene TRBV9 combines with J gene TRBJ1-2; maybe TRBD1 (5 bases). Germline CDR1 reads SGDLS; CDR2 reads YYNGEE. There are 15 residues in the CDR3. Trimming pared 4 bases from V and 4 bases from J, leaving 17 bases between. Written as DNA, the CDR3 is TGTGCCAGCAGCCCCGGCGTCGACGGGGGCTATGGCTACACCTTC. The encoded protein is CASSPGVDGGYGYTF. Full variable domain (remainder filled in from reference TRBV9 and TRBJ1-2): DSGVTQTPKHLITATGQRVTLRCSPRSGDLSVYWYQQSLDQGLQFLIQYYNGEERAKGNILERFSAQQFPDLHSELNLSSLELGDSALYFCASSPGVDGGYGYTFGSGTRLTVV.